The 15 T cell receptor beta chains listed next were all sequenced from one sample in a study of blood T cell repertoires in COVID-19. The table came from immunoSEQ multiplex PCR; TCRdb's copy has only in-frame clones and leaves some out. The table has 300,000 to 400,000 clones, about 86% seen once. What was sequenced was PBMCs or T cells enriched from blood (not recorded which). These TCRs come from a woman in her forties with acute COVID-19.

The chain links TRBV29-1 to TRBJ1-2, with unresolved D. V lost 7 bases and J 8 bases, leaving 20 bases between the germline ends. Germline CDR1 SQVTM, CDR2 ANQGSEA. The CDR3 has 13 amino acids. DNA for the CDR3: TGCAGCGATGCAGGATTCCCACTTGGCGGCTACACCTTC. Translating it yields CSDAGFPLGGYTF.

The chain uses TRBV5-1 and TRBJ1-4, with 9 bases that match TRBD1. The CDR3 totals 16 residues. After removal of 1 base from V and 5 bases from J, the junction contained 6 bases not matched to a gene. Per the germline V gene, CDR1 is SGHRS and CDR2 is YFSETQ. The CDR3 coding sequence is TGCGCCAGCAGCTTGACAGGGGGCAGCTGGAATGAAAAACTGTTTTTT. Encoded protein: CASSLTGGSWNEKLFF.

This clone was observed once. V gene TRBV7-9 combines with J gene TRBJ1-3; no definite D call. The length of the CDR3 is 14 residues. Deletions cut 5 bases from V and 0 bases from J, with 8 bases between. The germline gives CDR1 SEHNR, CDR2 FQNEAQ (reference sequence). The CDR3 DNA is TGTGCCAGCAGCAGCGGGGTCTCTGGAAACACCATATATTTT. The encoded protein is CASSSGVSGNTIYF.

V usage is TRBV13 and J usage is TRBJ2-5; D may be TRBD2 (6 bases). Germline V gene sequence: CDR1 PRHDT, CDR2 FYEKMQ (reference sequence). CDR3 length equals 15 residues. V was trimmed by 5 bases and J by 1 base, leaving 14 bases between them. The CDR3 nucleotides are TGTGCCAGCAGCCCTGAGGGTAGCGGCCAAGAGACCCAGTACTTC. Encoded protein: CASSPEGSGQETQYF.

The chain recombines TRBV7-8 with TRBJ1-2; tentative D call: TRBD1 (5 bases). The CDR3 covers 14 residues. V was trimmed by 2 bases and J by 3 bases, leaving 10 bases between them. The germline V gene encodes CDR1 SGHVS and CDR2 FQNEAQ. The CDR3 DNA follows: TGTGCCAGCAGCTTAAGGGGAACCCACTATGGCTACACCTTC. This gives the protein CASSLRGTHYGYTF. Supplemented by reference TRBV7-8 and TRBJ1-2, the full variable domain reads GAGVSQSPRYKVAKRGQDVALRCDPISGHVSLFWYQQALGQGPEFLTYFQNEAQLDKSGLPSDRFFAERPEGSVSTLKIQRTQQEDSAVYLCASSLRGTHYGYTFGSGTRLTVV.

This chain links TRBV28 with TRBJ1-2; D ambiguous. Germline V gene sequence: CDR1 MDHEN, CDR2 SYDVKM. Trimming took off 2 bases at V and 2 bases at J, with 6 bases between the two ends. The CDR3 extends over 13 amino acids. This CDR3 is CASSLTQNYGYTF. CDR3 coding DNA: TGTGCCAGCAGTTTAACACAGAACTATGGCTACACCTTC.

V and J are TRBV19 and TRBJ2-7, with 8 bases identical to TRBD1. The junction had 9 bases not matched to a gene; V was cut back by 6 bases and J by 2 bases. The CDR3 extends over 15 amino acids. Looked up from germline, CDR1 is LNHDA and CDR2 is SQIVND (reference sequence). CDR3 region: CASSNFGTGPYEQYF. The CDR3 region has the DNA TGTGCCAGTAGCAACTTCGGGACAGGCCCCTACGAGCAGTACTTC.

This chain links TRBV5-6 with TRBJ2-3; 12 nucleotides line up with TRBD2. Per the germline V gene, CDR1 is SGHDT and CDR2 is YYEEEE. V was pared by 0 bases and J by 4 bases, with 3 bases of the junction left unmatched. The CDR3 runs to 16 residues. The chain's CDR3 is CASSLATSGGPDTQYF. CDR3 bases: TGTGCCAGCAGCTTGGCGACTAGCGGGGGCCCAGATACGCAGTATTTT.

This chain uses TRBV11-2 with TRBJ1-1, with D perhaps TRBD1 (5 bases). CDR1 is SGHAT, CDR2 FQNNGV, per germline. This CDR3 is built from 14 residues. Trimming left V 1 base short and J 6 bases short, with 12 bases between. DNA of the CDR3: TGTGCCAGCAGCTTAGCTGTGGACATATCTGAAGCTTTCTTT. Translating gives CASSLAVDISEAFF. Combining the CDR3 with reference TRBV11-2 and TRBJ1-1 gives the whole variable domain EAGVAQSPRYKIIEKRQSVAFWCNPISGHATLYWYQQILGQGPKLLIQFQNNGVVDDSQLPKDRFSAERLKGVDSTLKIQPAKLEDSAVYLCASSLAVDISEAFFGQGTRLTVV.

This clone was picked up one time. The chain employs TRBV5-6 and TRBJ1-4; D not resolved. CDR1 is SGHDT and CDR2 is YYEEEE in the germline V gene. The CDR3 length is 12 residues. The germline V and J ends were trimmed by 4 bases and 8 bases, with 9 bases remaining between them. The chain's CDR3 is CASSPKLEKLFF. DNA of the CDR3: TGTGCCAGCAGCCCTAAGTTGGAAAAACTGTTTTTT.

This clone was observed a single time. The V and J genes are TRBV25-1 and TRBJ2-3, with 10 bases aligning to TRBD1. Losses at the gene ends were 8 bases for V and 3 bases for J; bases not matched to a gene: 8. This CDR3 has 15 residues. From germline, CDR1 is MGHDK and CDR2 SYGVNS. This chain's CDR3 is CASSSLGQGTDTQYF. CDR3 DNA: TGTGCCAGCTCGAGTTTGGGACAGGGGACAGATACGCAGTATTTT.

The V and J genes are TRBV7-2 and TRBJ2-3; D gene unclear. V lost 0 bases and J 0 bases, leaving 7 bases between the germline ends. CDR3 size: 15 residues. Germline-derived CDR1 and CDR2 are SGHTA and FQGNSA. CDR3 protein: CASSLAVRSTDTQYF. For the CDR3, the DNA is TGTGCCAGCAGCTTAGCCGTCAGAAGCACAGATACGCAGTATTTT. Full variable domain (rest looked up from reference TRBV7-2 and TRBJ2-3): GAGVSQSPSNKVTEKGKDVELRCDPISGHTALYWYRQSLGQGLEFLIYFQGNSAPDKSGLPSDRFSAERTGGSVSTLTIQRTQQEDSAVYLCASSLAVRSTDTQYFGPGTRLTVL.

The chain links TRBV7-9 to TRBJ2-2; 7 bases are shared with TRBD1. CDR1 is SEHNR and CDR2 is FQNEAQ in the germline V gene (reference sequence). The CDR3 covers 16 residues. V shed 2 bases and J 0 bases; nucleotides not matched to a gene: 3. CDR3 coding DNA: TGTGCCAGCAGCTTACTCGGGACAGCGAACACCGGGGAGCTGTTTTTT. This sequence encodes CASSLLGTANTGELFF. Full variable domain (rest looked up from reference TRBV7-9 and TRBJ2-2): DTGVSQNPRHKITKRGQNVTFRCDPISEHNRLYWYRQTLGQGPEFLTYFQNEAQLEKSRLLSDRFSAERPKGSFSTLEIQRTEQGDSAMYLCASSLLGTANTGELFFGEGSRLTVL.

The chain joins TRBV19 to TRBJ1-1, with TRBD1 matching 7 bases. V lost 6 bases, J lost 4 bases, and 8 bases stayed unmatched. The CDR3 is 14 residues long. Germline CDR1 reads LNHDA; CDR2 reads SQIVND (reference sequence). CDR3 in amino acids: CASRVQGRGTEAFF. The DNA of the CDR3 is TGTGCCAGTAGAGTACAGGGGCGGGGCACTGAAGCTTTCTTT.

This chain uses TRBV19 with TRBJ2-2, with 9 bases that match TRBD1. The CDR3 spans 14 residues. Germline CDR1 is LNHDA and CDR2 is SQIVND (reference sequence). Trimming took 3 bases from V and 8 from J; bases not matched to a gene: 4. This CDR3 reads CASSITGGAGELFF. CDR3 nucleotides: TGTGCCAGTAGTATCACAGGGGGCGCAGGGGAGCTGTTTTTT.